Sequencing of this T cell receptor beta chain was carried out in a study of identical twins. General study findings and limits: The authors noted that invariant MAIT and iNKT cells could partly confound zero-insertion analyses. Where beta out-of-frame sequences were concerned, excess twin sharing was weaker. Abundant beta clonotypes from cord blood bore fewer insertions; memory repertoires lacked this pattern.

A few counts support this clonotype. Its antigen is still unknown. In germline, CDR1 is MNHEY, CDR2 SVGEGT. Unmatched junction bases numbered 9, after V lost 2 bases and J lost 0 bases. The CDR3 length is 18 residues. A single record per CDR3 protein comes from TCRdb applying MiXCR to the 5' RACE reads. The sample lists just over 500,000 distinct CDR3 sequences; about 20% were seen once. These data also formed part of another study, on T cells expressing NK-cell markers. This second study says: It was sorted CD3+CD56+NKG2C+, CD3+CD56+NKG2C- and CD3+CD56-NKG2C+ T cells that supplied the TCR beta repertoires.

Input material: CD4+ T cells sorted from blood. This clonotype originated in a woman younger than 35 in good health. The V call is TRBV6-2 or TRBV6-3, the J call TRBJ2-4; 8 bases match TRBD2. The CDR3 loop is CASSYIRGTRLAKNIQYF. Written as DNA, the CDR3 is TGTGCCAGCAGTTACATCCGCGGGACTAGACTAGCCAAAAACATTCAGTACTTC.